This T cell receptor (beta chain) was sequenced in a study of OX40 agonist ivuxolimab in advanced cancers. Study overall: Ivuxolimab, an agonistic anti-OX40 (CD134) antibody, was given to patients.

TCRdb's copy holds only in-frame clones and misses some; the assay was immunoSEQ multiplex PCR. The repertoire includes about 40,000 clones, approximately 88% of them detected once, and around a quarter sits in the top ten. V was pared by 10 bases and J by 1 base, with 6 bases of the junction left unmatched. CDR3 length: 14 residues. Per the germline V gene, CDR1 is SNHLY and CDR2 is FYNNEI. Worth noting for this clone: The antigen remains unidentified.

Study-wide results and caveats: Researchers did not establish what antigens the expanded peripheral T cells target. Expanded clones tended on average to be more numerous among CD8+ T cells than CD4+.

Material: CD4+ or CD8+ T cells sorted from blood, obtained in a trial of the OX40 agonist ivuxolimab. The J gene is TRBJ2-1, the V gene TRBV2; TRBD1 agrees at 8 bases. This TCR was recovered from an adult with an advanced solid tumor such as melanoma, head and neck, liver or kidney cancer. CDR3 amino acids: CATTGGLSYNEQFF. CDR3 bases: TGTGCCACCACAGGGGGTCTTTCCTACAATGAGCAGTTCTTC.